These 9 T cell receptor beta chains were all obtained from the same sample, sequenced in a study of T cells in narcolepsy. TCRdb's copy holds only in-frame clones and misses some; the assay was immunoSEQ multiplex PCR. The sample has roughly 24,000 clones, 75% to 85% seen once; the top ten hold 4% to 4.5%. The sample was memory (CD45RA-) CD4+ T cells from blood. The receptors were sampled from a human donor in good health.

This chain links TRBV6-5 with TRBJ1-5, with D hard to call. V lost 5 bases and J 5 bases, leaving 13 bases between the germline ends. Germline loops: CDR1 MNHEY, CDR2 SVGAGI. The CDR3 has 14 amino acids. The DNA of the CDR3 is TGTGCCAGCAGTGAAAGGGCAGGTGATCAGCCCCAGCATTTT. Translating gives CASSERAGDQPQHF.

The chain's CDR3 is CASSMGGPYNEQFF. The CDR3, as DNA: TGTGCCAGCAGTATGGGGGGCCCCTACAATGAGCAGTTCTTC. The V and J genes are TRBV6-4 and TRBJ2-1; D tentatively reads TRBD1 or TRBD2 (6 bases each). Per the germline V gene, CDR1 is MRHNA and CDR2 is SNTAGT. The CDR3 length is 14 residues. Deletions cut 5 bases from V and 2 bases from J, with 10 bases between.

The chain recombines TRBV13 with TRBJ2-7, with 7 bases that match TRBD1. Unmatched junction bases numbered 5, after V lost 5 bases and J lost 1 base. This CDR3 region has 14 residues. Germline assignment: CDR1 PRHDT and CDR2 FYEKMQ (reference sequence). The CDR3 protein is CASSPRDSSYEQYF. For the CDR3, the DNA is TGTGCCAGCAGCCCCCGGGACAGTTCCTACGAGCAGTACTTC.

The rearrangement joins TRBV19 to TRBJ2-5; D remains ambiguous. The CDR3 has 11 amino acids. Trimming removed 8 bases from V and 9 bases from J, with 13 bases in between. CDR1 and CDR2 from the germline V gene are LNHDA and SQIVND (reference sequence). The CDR3 coding sequence is TGTGCCAGTGGTCAGCAAGGCGCCCAGTACTTC. Amino acid sequence: CASGQQGAQYF. Variable domain in full (rest from reference TRBV19 and TRBJ2-5): DGGITQSPKYLFRKEGQNVTLSCEQNLNHDAMYWYRQDPGQGLRLIYYSQIVNDFQKGDIAEGYSVSREKKESFPLTVTSAQKNPTAFYLCASGQQGAQYFGPGTRLLVL.

V is TRBV4-3 and J is TRBJ2-7; D is uncertain. The germline V gene has CDR1 LGHNA and CDR2 YSLEER. Trimming cost V 4 bases and J 6 bases, with 19 bases left between them. The CDR3 has 15 amino acids. This CDR3 reads CASSPSGGANIEQYF. DNA of the CDR3: TGCGCCAGCAGCCCATCCGGCGGAGCTAACATCGAGCAGTACTTC.

The chain is built from TRBV5-6 and TRBJ1-2; 7 nucleotides align to TRBD1. This CDR3 comprises 14 residues. The junction had 10 bases not matched to a gene; V was cut back by 4 bases and J by 7 bases. In germline, CDR1 is SGHDT, CDR2 YYEEEE. CDR3 in DNA: TGTGCCAGCAGCCCTCTTGACAGGGAAGGTGGCTACACCTTC. Its translation: CASSPLDREGGYTF.

This clone was counted a few times. The V call is TRBV7-9, the J call TRBJ1-6; 7 nucleotides agree with TRBD1. Looked up from germline, CDR1 is SEHNR and CDR2 is FQNEAQ (reference sequence). The CDR3 runs to 16 residues. Unmatched junction bases numbered 7, after V lost 1 base and J lost 7 bases. CDR3 in DNA: TGTGCCAGCAGCTTAGTCCCCACAGGGGCAAATTCACCCCTCCACTTT. It codes for CASSLVPTGANSPLHF.

Only a few counts were recorded for this clone. V usage is TRBV6-4 and J usage is TRBJ2-1; D gene ambiguous. CDR3 length equals 12 residues. V was cut by 2 bases and J by 10 bases, with 9 bases left in between. Germline CDR1 MRHNA, CDR2 SNTAGT. The CDR3 is CASSDVGREQFF. The DNA of the CDR3 is TGTGCCAGCAGTGACGTTGGAAGGGAGCAGTTCTTC.

This chain links TRBV18 with TRBJ2-3; a weak D match, TRBD2 (5 bases). Trimming shortened V by 6 bases and J by 0 bases, and 13 bases separated the two germline ends. This CDR3 spans 15 amino acids. Germline CDR1 KGHSH, CDR2 LQKENI. CDR3: CASSLTSPSTDTQYF. CDR3 nucleotide sequence: TGTGCCAGCTCTCTAACTAGTCCCAGCACAGATACGCAGTATTTT.